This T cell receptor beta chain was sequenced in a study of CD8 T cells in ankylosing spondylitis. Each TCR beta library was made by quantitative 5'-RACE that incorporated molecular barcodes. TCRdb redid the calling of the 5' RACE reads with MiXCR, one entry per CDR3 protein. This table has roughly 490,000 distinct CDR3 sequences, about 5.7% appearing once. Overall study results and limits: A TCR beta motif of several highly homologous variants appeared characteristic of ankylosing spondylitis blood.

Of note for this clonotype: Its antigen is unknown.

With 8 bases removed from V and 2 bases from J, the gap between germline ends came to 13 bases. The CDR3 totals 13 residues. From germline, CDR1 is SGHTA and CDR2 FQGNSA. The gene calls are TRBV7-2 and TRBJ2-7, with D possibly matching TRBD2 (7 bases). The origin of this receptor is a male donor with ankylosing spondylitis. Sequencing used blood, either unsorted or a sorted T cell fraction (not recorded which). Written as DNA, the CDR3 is TGTGCCAGCCGTGGCGGGGGCCCCTACGAGCAGTACTTC. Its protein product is CASRGGGPYEQYF. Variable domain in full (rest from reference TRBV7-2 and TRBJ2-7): GAGVSQSPSNKVTEKGKDVELRCDPISGHTALYWYRQSLGQGLEFLIYFQGNSAPDKSGLPSDRFSAERTGGSVSTLTIQRTQQEDSAVYLCASRGGGPYEQYFGPGTRLTVT.